This T cell receptor (beta chain) was obtained from a study of breast tumors, draining lymph nodes, adjacent tissues. General study findings and limits: Tumor TCR diversity was below lymph nodes but above nontumor tissue.

Note on this clonotype: The antigen remains unidentified.

One entry per CDR3 protein, called by TCRdb with MiXCR from the multiplex PCR reads. Counted here are under 300,000 distinct CDR3 sequences, under 35% occurring once; the ten biggest clones make up roughly 3.5%. Germline CDR1 and CDR2: SGHTA and FQGNSA. V dropped 3 bases and J dropped 3 bases, with 9 bases sitting between them. The CDR3 loop spans 14 amino acids. Axillary draining lymph nodes of breast cancer patients supplied the node samples. This chain joins TRBV7-2 and TRBJ2-1, with a possible D match to TRBD2 (6 bases). This clonotype was sampled from a female donor with breast cancer. Some clones in this sample may be carry-over from other donors' samples. Sequences were obtained from axillary lymph node tissue. DNA for the CDR3: TGTGCCAGCAGCTTTCCCGGGGGCTACAATGAGCAGTTCTTC. It encodes CASSFPGGYNEQFF.